Presented here are 13 T cell receptor beta chains from one specimen sequenced in a study of shared clonotypes between healthy human individuals. Data came from immunoSEQ multiplex PCR; TCRdb stores just in-frame clones and leaves some out. The repertoire includes about 680,000 clones, about 91% of them detected once, and more than 20% sits in the top ten. Naive CD8 populations comprised CD45RO-negative cells positively selected for CCR7, excluding terminally differentiated effector memory CD45RA+ cells. Source material: naive CD8+ T cells sorted from blood. These receptors were collected from a man aged 25-45 years in good health.

This clone came up once. The chain links TRBV18 to TRBJ2-1; D is unresolved. Germline lookup yields CDR1 KGHSH and CDR2 LQKENI. The CDR3 sequence is 15 residues long. Trimming shortened V by 6 bases and J by 5 bases, and 17 bases separated the two germline ends. The CDR3 here is CASSHPEERHNEQFF. In DNA form, the CDR3 reads TGTGCCAGCTCTCACCCAGAGGAACGGCACAATGAGCAGTTCTTC.

A note on this clone: The sample contains more than one DNA sequence encoding this CDR3. The gene calls are TRBV10-3 and TRBJ2-1, with TRBD2 matching over 14 bases. J was trimmed by 7 bases and V by 6 bases; bases with no gene match: 8. CDR1 and CDR2 (germline): ENHRY, SYGVKD. The length of the CDR3 is 16 residues. The CDR3 protein is CAISPGLAGVLNEQFF. In DNA, the CDR3 is TGTGCCATCAGCCCGGGACTAGCGGGAGTCTTGAATGAGCAGTTCTTC.

The chain couples TRBV6-1 to TRBJ2-3; 8 nucleotides match TRBD1. Per germline, CDR1 MNHNS and CDR2 SASEGT. CDR3 length: 18 residues. The V gene end was trimmed by 4 bases and the J gene end by 0 bases; junction bases not matched to a gene: 12. CDR3 sequence: CASSGVPDRVSSTDTQYF. The CDR3 coding sequence is TGTGCCAGCAGTGGGGTCCCGGACAGGGTGTCCAGCACAGATACGCAGTATTTT.

CDR3 sequence reads: CASSFGGPNEQYF. The CDR3, as DNA: TGTGCCAGCAGTTTTGGAGGGCCAAACGAGCAGTACTTC. The rearrangement links TRBV27 to TRBJ2-7; a possible D gene is TRBD2 (6 bases). This CDR3 is built from 13 residues. The germline V gene encodes CDR1 MNHEY and CDR2 SMNVEV (reference sequence). Between the trimmed V and J ends, which lost 3 bases and 5 bases, there was a span of 11 bases.

The rearrangement links TRBV2 to TRBJ1-1; D unresolved. Germline V lookup: CDR1 SNHLY, CDR2 FYNNEI. Trimming left V 3 bases short and J 8 bases short, with 7 bases between. The CDR3 extends over 11 amino acids. The CDR3 nucleotides are TGTGCCAGCAGTGATCGCAGAGAAGCTTTCTTT. The encoded protein is CASSDRREAFF.

V gene TRBV29-1 combines with J gene TRBJ2-1; no firm D call. Looked up from germline, CDR1 is SQVTM and CDR2 is ANQGSEA. V lost 3 bases, J lost 6 bases, and 9 bases lay in between. The CDR3 is 12 residues long. The CDR3 DNA reads as TGCAGCGTTGAGGGCCTCCTCAATGAGCAGTTCTTC. Translating gives CSVEGLLNEQFF.

J is TRBJ2-4 and V is TRBV29-1; 12 bases map to TRBD2. Germline V gene lookup returns CDR1 SQVTM and CDR2 ANQGSEA. The CDR3 is 15 amino acids. J was trimmed by 8 bases and V by 3 bases; bases with no gene match: 8. This chain's CDR3 is CSVEILAGGSDIQYF. CDR3 DNA sequence: TGCAGCGTTGAGATACTAGCGGGAGGATCGGACATTCAGTACTTC. Drawing the rest from reference TRBV29-1 and TRBJ2-4, the complete variable domain is SAVISQKPSRDICQRGTSLTIQCQVDSQVTMMFWYRQQPGQSLTLIATANQGSEATYESGFVIDKFPISRPNLTFSTLTVSNMSPEDSSIYLCSVEILAGGSDIQYFGAGTRLSVL.

The CDR3 DNA reads TGTGCCAGCAGCTCACCACGGACAGGGGAGGACAATCAGCCCCAGCATTTT. It codes for CASSSPRTGEDNQPQHF. The rearrangement uses TRBV7-9 and TRBJ1-5; 9 nucleotides agree with TRBD1. The germline gives CDR1 SEHNR, CDR2 FQNEAQ (reference sequence). The J segment lost 3 bases and the V segment lost 4 bases, leaving 10 bases of the junction unmatched. CDR3 size: 17 residues.

The rearrangement uses TRBV5-1 and TRBJ2-7, with TRBD1 as a possible D gene (6 bases). Trimming left V 0 bases short and J 5 bases short, with 9 bases between. Germline V gene sequence: CDR1 SGHRS, CDR2 YFSETQ. CDR3 size: 13 residues. The CDR3 region has the DNA TGCGCCAGCAGCTTGGTAGGGGGTCACGAGCAGTACTTC. It yields the protein CASSLVGGHEQYF.

The chain has TRBV11-3 and TRBJ2-7; unclear D gene. CDR1 and CDR2 (germline): SGHNT, YENEEA. CDR3 size: 10 residues. V shed 4 bases and J shed 6 bases, with 4 bases lying between them. CDR3 loop: CASSSSEQYF. The CDR3 nucleotides read TGTGCCAGCAGCTCTAGCGAGCAGTACTTC.

V gene TRBV15 combines with J gene TRBJ2-1; TRBD2 matches at 11 bases. Germline V gene lookup returns CDR1 LNHNV and CDR2 YYDKDF (reference sequence). Losses at the gene ends were 2 bases for V and 0 bases for J; bases not matched to a gene: 12. The CDR3 is 20 residues long. The CDR3 DNA follows: TGTGCCACCAGCAGACTACTAGCGGGAGCCCTCAGAGGCTCCTACAATGAGCAGTTCTTC. Amino acid sequence: CATSRLLAGALRGSYNEQFF.

The chain recombines TRBV5-1 with TRBJ2-7, with D maybe TRBD1 (5 bases). CDR1 is SGHRS, CDR2 YFSETQ, per germline. This CDR3 region has 13 residues. V was shortened by 7 bases and J by 3 bases, with 14 bases between the two germline ends. CDR3 protein: CASAISQGYEQYF. CDR3 nucleotides: TGCGCCAGCGCGATTTCCCAGGGCTACGAGCAGTACTTC.

The chain has TRBV7-2 and TRBJ2-3; a weak D match, TRBD2 (7 bases). The CDR3 totals 17 residues. CDR1 SGHTA and CDR2 FQGNSA come from the germline V gene. Trimming took 5 bases from V and 2 from J, leaving 20 bases between them. CDR3 in DNA: TGTGCCAGCAGCCCACGGGAGACGGGGGGCAACACAGATACGCAGTATTTT. It codes for CASSPRETGGNTDTQYF.